This T cell receptor (beta chain) originates from a study of blood T cell repertoires in COVID-19. This CDR3 has 16 residues. Per germline, CDR1 MGHRA and CDR2 YSYEKL. Trimming pared 0 bases from V and 1 base from J, leaving 12 bases between. Profiling relied on immunoSEQ multiplex PCR, and the TCRdb table lists in-frame clones only, not all of them. The repertoire holds 85,000 to 100,000 clones, around 81% seen once, with around 9% in the top ten. The gene calls are TRBV4-1 and TRBJ1-2; D unclear. The sequencing sample was made of peripheral blood. The source is a man between 50 and 59 years old who had recovered from COVID-19. The CDR3 coding sequence is TGCGCCAGCAGCCAAGATTGGGTCTCTAGTAACTATGGCTACACCTTC. Its translation: CASSQDWVSSNYGYTF.